This T cell receptor (beta chain) derives from a study of T cell repertoires in cytomegalovirus infection. Looking at the study overall: In public TCR beta signatures, there were indications of both CMV infection and matching HLA type.

CDR3 length: 13 amino acids. Germline V gene lookup returns CDR1 MNHEY and CDR2 SMNVEV (reference sequence). TCRdb reprocessed the reads with MiXCR, giving one entry per CDR3 protein. The table records approximately 1,000,000 distinct CDR3 sequences, less than 35% of them present only once. Study-level points and caveats: It was HLA-C-restricted CMV-specific TCR beta clonotypes that dominated the response ex vivo.

Details on this clonotype: Its antigen is not known. Germline is not matched at one junction end, which may reflect a read error.

Here the sequenced sample was cultured CD8+ T cells from PBMCs, taken from culture after CMV antigen stimulation. The chain uses TRBV27 and TRBJ2-7, with a weak D call TRBD1 (6 bases). The source of this sequence is a human donor in good health (CMV status not recorded). Some clones in this sample may be carry-over from other donors' samples. The CDR3 region is CAGSQQGPYEQYF. DNA of the CDR3: TGTGCCGGCAGTCAACAGGGACCCTACGAGCAGTACTTC.